Detailed here is one T cell receptor beta chain. No antigen is known for it. Within one base of it there is no much larger clone, and no base qualities were kept. Library creation used the immunoSEQ multiplex PCR assay. For the multiplex PCR, a mixture combining 60 forward primers for TCR Vbeta segments and 13 reverse primers for TCR Jbeta segments was used. Amplification of the CDR3 region of rearranged TCR beta genes was performed with a multiplex PCR assay on genomic DNA. The amplified TCR beta libraries were sequenced on the Illumina HiSeq System as 87-base-pair reads. In the authors' own workflow: A later analysis tallied 70 million to 100 million unique TCR beta chains across the 650 to 750 repertoires, and 10 million to 11 million of those chains were shared by two or more donors. Raw reads were error-corrected and collapsed into unique sequences by a nearest-neighbor algorithm in which closely related sequences were merged to remove PCR and sequencing errors. Alignment of CDR3 sequences to IMGT reference sequences was used to assign V, D and J gene segments. For a sequence to be retained, a match of at least six nucleotides was required to both a V gene segment and a J gene segment. Rearrangements were classified as productive when the CDR3 lacked stop codons and remained in frame with V and J, and all other rearrangements were classified as non-productive. CDR3 was defined by IMGT convention, running from the second conserved V-encoded cysteine to the conserved J-encoded phenylalanine. The earlier analysis of about 560 of the donors excluded any sequence lacking an unambiguous match to a single V gene segment. In an earlier analysis of some 590 of the donors, a V segment was called functional when productive rearrangements were above 56.7%, and segregating when the standard deviation between donors exceeded 5%. A statistical classification framework was developed to diagnose cytomegalovirus status using the catalog of TCR beta chain sequences. V and J gene assignment, in a later analysis, came from comparing TCR nucleotide sequences with IMGT/GENE-DB human TR gene sequences. In a later analysis, CDR3 sequences and most-parsimonious VDJ recombination scenarios were assigned using the TCRdist pipeline. In a later analysis, each TCR beta chain was defined by its CDR3 amino acid sequence together with its V-gene family, and reads lacking a unique V-gene family were excluded. As a way to deal with suspected cross-contamination and a sequencing artifact, a later analysis dropped 500 to 700 nucleotide sequences that were highly shared and had low generation probability. For each public chain, a later analysis derived a clonal expansion index from normalized ranks of inferred template counts within each repertoire. In a later analysis, generation probabilities were computed with a VDJ recombination model fitted to out-of-frame rearrangements, and the resulting probabilities were checked against IGoR. In a later analysis, TCR-TCR, TCR-HLA and TCR-CMV co-occurrence was scored with hypergeometric tests, and a repertoire-size bias correction was applied to TCR pairs. False discovery rates were estimated in a later analysis by permuting HLA or CMV assignments 20 times. In a later analysis, co-occurring TCRs were grouped using DBSCAN, with TCRdist sequence similarity added in when clustering inside HLA-allele-positive subsets. Repertoires with fewer than 30,000 or more than 120,000 public chains, plus five repertoires with anomalous nucleotide sharing, were excluded from co-occurrence clustering. TCRdb provides this immuneACCESS table in a form limited to in-frame rearrangements. Some clones are lacking; in checked studies, under half of them reflect an unresolved V gene, and why the rest are absent is not known. V and J calls and clone size are as listed in that table; D and trimming were resolved from the DNA. The sample has some 190,000 clones on record, just under 80% of them singletons. Of the sample, 1.9% is held by the ten largest clones.

The data were taken from a study of cytomegalovirus exposure and HLA in healthy donors (TCRdb year 2017). For the study in its entirety: An earlier analysis of 587 of the donors reported roughly 270 Gb of sequence data and 117 million unique TCR beta sequences from roughly 180 million T cells. An early release covering roughly 600 HLA-typed donors comprised approximately 290 gigabases of sequencing data and 65 million to 100 million unique TCR sequences. Of the roughly 420 genotyped donors, 65% to 90% were placed in the genetic ancestry cluster associated with self-reported Caucasian donors. The study aimed to test whether signatures of past pathogen exposure could be identified by cataloging public T cell receptors. The T cell repertoires of 666 subjects were profiled by immunosequencing and related to cytomegalovirus serostatus. A separate validation cohort of roughly 120 different subjects was used in addition to the 666-subject first cohort. The study combined high-throughput TCR immunosequencing, statistical association of individual TCRs with disease status, and machine learning to predict cytomegalovirus infection status. In a later analysis, previously published TCR beta repertoires from several hundred donors were re-analyzed and high-resolution HLA genotyping was added so that TCR occurrence patterns could be studied. In the later analysis, no new phenotypic data were used to find candidate immune exposures; instead, reliance was placed on TCR beta sequences and their occurrence across donors. An earlier analysis of about 620 of the donors applied high-throughput TCR beta sequencing to assess whether each TCR beta V gene segment acted as functional or pseudogenic. Donor age, sex, ethnicity and CMV serostatus were collected together with the repertoire data. In a later genetic analysis, genome-wide SNP genotypes for about 55% of the roughly 700 donors were used, and that subset was treated as a discovery cohort. All discovery cohort repertoires had been generated using a single sequencing platform. HLA typing included class I and class II loci at four-digit resolution. The number of typed donors differed by locus: about 629-640 for A, B, C, DRB1 and DQB1; about 520 for DQA1; around 580 for DPA1; and 450 to 480 for DPB1. Several DR-DQ haplotypes were handled as single units for association and clustering because linkage in the cohort was strong. Across 398 genotyped donors of the cohort, an average of roughly 200,000 unique TCR beta nucleotide sequences per donor were sequenced, and approximately 17% of those sequences were non-productive.

In total, roughly 710 healthy bone marrow donors made up the cohort. Cohort members were all nominally healthy when sampled, although unrecorded immune exposures were likely present. The donor was CMV seronegative and was included in the group of a few hundred seronegative cohort members. A peripheral blood sample was provided by each donor, and peripheral blood mononuclear cells were used for TCR beta sequencing. The Qiagen DNeasy Blood Extraction Kit was used to extract genomic DNA from the blood cell samples. Inclusive of the bounding cysteine and phenylalanine, the CDR3 is 13 residues long. Only the CDR3 DNA is retained, 39 bases long and in frame from the first base. V is pared back by 6 bases and J by 3 bases, with 11 bases lying between the germline termini. Via the germline V gene, CDR1 is MNHEY and CDR2 SVGAGI. Study-wide findings and limitations: A total of 150 to 200 TCR beta chains were listed by the study as associated with cytomegalovirus. At a false discovery rate of 0.05, a later analysis linked some 18,000 TCR beta sequences to specific HLA alleles. A further reported finding was that TCR beta sequences accurately predicted the HLA-A and HLA-B alleles for most subjects in the first cohort. In a later analysis, TCR association rates were found to vary across HLA loci, with the most associated TCRs seen for DRB1 alleles and the fewest for HLA-C alleles. A later analysis found that most CMV-associated TCR beta chains appeared HLA-restricted, with HLA associations seemingly driven largely by CMV exposure. This cohort had only TCR beta chains sequenced, and the lack of alpha or paired-chain data limited which features could be detected. The classifier was reported to diagnose cytomegalovirus status with high specificity and sensitivity in both the original cohort and the validation cohort. In an earlier analysis of approximately 590 of the donors, most TCR beta V segments appeared in productive rearrangements about 87% or about 30% of the time, broadly matching IMGT annotations. V-gene and J-gene trimming of TCR beta chains was associated with a missense DCLRE1C variant in a later genetic analysis, and the association was replicated in an independent cohort. The authors suggested that the approach could potentially be generalized to other disease states and immunological phenotypes. Linkage disequilibrium might explain the correlated functional status among segregating V segments, but an unknown experimental factor could not be ruled out. Some IMGT-functional V segments, including TRBV6-2 and TRBV6-3, could not be distinguished by the 87-base-pair reads and were therefore excluded. Roughly uniform sequencing depth across donors was assumed in presence/absence analyses, although this assumption may not hold. Three of the identified cytomegalovirus-associated TCR beta chains were confirmed in vitro to be specific for cytomegalovirus antigens. In a later genetic analysis, fewer N-insertions in productive TCRs were reported among donors in an Asian-associated ancestry cluster than the 666-donor mean. In a later analysis, HLA-associated TCR beta chains were found to be more clonally expanded and to have lower generation probabilities than equally common non-associated chains. Because counts were too low, fewer than 20 rarely observed V segments, including chromosome 9 orphons, were excluded from the earlier analysis of several hundred of the donors. Assigning TCR associations to individual alleles was difficult when HLA alleles, especially DR and DQ, strongly co-occurred. A cluster of highly shared sequence variants was judged likely to represent a technical artifact of the sequencing pipeline. Because HLA typing was missing for some donors at each locus, association tests included only the typed subset. Several of the top co-occurrence clusters appeared to be linked to parvovirus B19, influenza, CMV and Epstein-Barr virus, according to a later analysis. Across donors, most TCR sequences were observed very rarely, whereas some public TCRs were present in many individuals. The only immune exposure information available for the cohort was CMV serostatus.

This TCR derives from a woman aged 25 to 39 in good health and CMV-seronegative. The sequencing input was PBMCs. The chain is encoded by TRBV6-5 joined to TRBJ1-2; there is no confident call for the D gene. The CDR3 region reads CASSRAGYYGYTF. The sequence in DNA is TGTGCCAGCAGCCGGGCGGGTTACTATGGCTACACCTTC.